This is a list of T cell receptor beta chains from one sample in a study of blood T cell repertoires in COVID-19. Here immunoSEQ multiplex PCR was the method, and the copy in TCRdb shows in-frame clones only, minus some. The sample consists of 95,000 to 120,000 clones, more than 80% of them appearing once. Sequencing was done on a sample of peripheral blood. Every receptor here comes from an older woman with COVID-19, enrolled during active disease. Both conserved end residues are part of each CDR3. D genes are given only for firm matches. Not every row has a clone size; where given, it reads once, few, many or a size class.

V	size	D	J	DNA	CDR3
TRBV6-6	.	TRBD2	TRBJ2-1	TGTGCCAGCAGTTACCCTTCGCGGGGGGTCAATGAGCAGTTCTTC	CASSYPSRGVNEQFF
TRBV7-3	.	.	TRBJ1-6	TGTGCCAGCAGCTTAATAGAGAATTCACCCCTCCACTTT	CASSLIENSPLHF
TRBV24-1	.	TRBD1	TRBJ2-3	TGTGCCACCAGCCGGGACAGGGAAGGGGCACCGGGAGATACGCAGTATTTT	CATSRDREGAPGDTQYF
TRBV5-1	.	TRBD1	TRBJ1-2	TGCGCCAGCAGCCTTCGACAGGGTGGCGATCTAGGCTACACCTTC	CASSLRQGGDLGYTF
TRBV4-3	.	.	TRBJ1-2	TGCGCCAGCAGCCCCCAAACAGGAGAATCTAACTATGGCTACACCTTC	CASSPQTGESNYGYTF
TRBV10-2	.	.	TRBJ1-4	TGCGCCAGCAGCAAAAGAGGCTTTCCAACTAATGAAAAACTGTTTTTT	CASSKRGFPTNEKLFF
TRBV25-1	once	.	TRBJ1-2	TGTGCCAGCAGTGCCCAGGGTACCTATGGCTACACCTTC	CASSAQGTYGYTF
TRBV7-8	once	TRBD2	TRBJ2-1	TGTGCCAGTAGGACTAGCGGGGGCCTATCCTACAATGAGCAGTTCTTC	CASRTSGGLSYNEQFF
TRBV20-1	.	.	TRBJ1-2	TGCAGTGCTATTGAACAGGCTGGCTACACCTTC	CSAIEQAGYTF
TRBV5-1	.	TRBD1	TRBJ2-1	TGCGCCAGCAGGGAGGACAGGGCCTACAATGAGCAGTTCTTC	CASREDRAYNEQFF
TRBV18	.	.	TRBJ1-2	TGTGCCAGCTCGCCAGGGACACAAAACTATGGCTACACCTTC	CASSPGTQNYGYTF
TRBV7-3	.	.	TRBJ1-6	TGTGCCAGCAGCAGAGAAGGGGCGTCACCCCTCCACTTT	CASSREGASPLHF
TRBV27	.	.	TRBJ1-2	TGTGCCAGCAGCCCGGGACTCCGGGAGGAGAACTATGGCTACACCTTC	CASSPGLREENYGYTF
TRBV10-3	.	TRBD1	TRBJ2-7	TGTGCCATCAGTGAGGGACAGGGGGCCTACGAGCAGTACTTC	CAISEGQGAYEQYF
TRBV18	.	TRBD1	TRBJ1-2	TGTGCCAGCTCACCACAAGGGACAGGGGAGAGCTATGGCTACACCTTC	CASSPQGTGESYGYTF
TRBV3-1/TRBV3-2	.	.	TRBJ1-5	TGTGCCAGCAGCCAAGCGGCAGGGGAGAATCAGCCCCAGCATTTT	CASSQAAGENQPQHF
TRBV28	.	.	TRBJ2-7	TGTGCCAGCAGTTCCGGTACCGGGCCCTGGGGGGAGTCCTACGAGCAGTACTTC	CASSSGTGPWGESYEQYF
TRBV7-8	.	TRBD2	TRBJ2-3	TGTGCCAGCAGCTCCGGGACTAAGGGCACAGATACGCAGTATTTT	CASSSGTKGTDTQYF
TRBV11-2	.	.	TRBJ1-6	TGTGCCAGCAGCCGGGACATTGCAGATAATTCACCCCTCCACTTT	CASSRDIADNSPLHF
TRBV5-8	.	.	TRBJ1-3	TGTGCCAGCAGCTTGGCGGGACACACTGGAAACACCATATATTTT	CASSLAGHTGNTIYF
TRBV28	.	.	TRBJ2-3	TGTGCCAGCACGGGATGGATATACACAGATACGCAGTATTTT	CASTGWIYTDTQYF
TRBV27	once	.	TRBJ1-2	TGTGCCAGCCGGGAAGGGATTAACTATGGCTACACCTTC	CASREGINYGYTF
TRBV7-3	.	TRBD2	TRBJ2-2	TGTGCCAGCAGCTTAATGACTAGCGGGGGGAACACCGGGGAGCTGTTTTTT	CASSLMTSGGNTGELFF
TRBV27	many	TRBD1	TRBJ2-1	TGTGCCAGCAGTCTGGGGACAGGGTTAAATGAGCAGTTCTTC	CASSLGTGLNEQFF
TRBV7-2	.	TRBD2	TRBJ2-7	TGTGCCAGCAGCTTAACGTCATATAGCGGGGGACTATCCTACGAGCAGTACTTC	CASSLTSYSGGLSYEQYF
TRBV4-1	.	TRBD2	TRBJ2-2	TGCGCCAGCAGCCTTTACTATCAGCGGGGGACGAACACCGGGGAGCTGTTTTTT	CASSLYYQRGTNTGELFF
TRBV18	.	TRBD1	TRBJ2-1	TGTGCCAGCTCCCTTGGACAGGGGGCCTACAATGAGCAGTTCTTC	CASSLGQGAYNEQFF
TRBV5-1	.	.	TRBJ2-6	TGCGCCAGCAGCTTGGGGCCAACTGGGGCCAACGTCCTGACTTTC	CASSLGPTGANVLTF
TRBV5-6	.	TRBD2	TRBJ2-7	TGTGCCAGCAGCTTGGGAGCTAGCGGGGGTTACGAGCAGTACTTC	CASSLGASGGYEQYF
TRBV7-9	.	.	TRBJ1-2	TGTGCCAGCAGCTTAGGATCCGAGGGTGGCTACACCTTC	CASSLGSEGGYTF
TRBV19	.	.	TRBJ2-7	TGTGCCAGTAGTAGGTACAGGCGGTCCTACGAGCAGTACTTC	CASSRYRRSYEQYF
TRBV19	.	.	TRBJ1-6	TGTGCCAGTAGTATAGACCCGCGGGGTACCGCGGAGTCCTATAATTCACCCCTCCACTTT	CASSIDPRGTAESYNSPLHF
TRBV18	.	.	TRBJ1-5	TGTGCCAGCTCTCCGACAGTCGAACATAGCAATCAGCCCCAGCATTTT	CASSPTVEHSNQPQHF
TRBV3-1/TRBV3-2	.	.	TRBJ2-2	TGTGCCAGCACCCTCGCCGGGGTTTACACCGGGGAGCTGTTTTTT	CASTLAGVYTGELFF
TRBV9	.	.	TRBJ2-2	TGTGCCAGCACTGGAGGGGCGCGAGCGAACACCGGGGAGCTGTTTTTT	CASTGGARANTGELFF
TRBV7-9	.	.	TRBJ1-3	TGTGCCAGCAGCCCCCAGGGCATTGGAAACACCATATATTTT	CASSPQGIGNTIYF
TRBV7-3	.	.	TRBJ1-2	TGTGCCAGCTTAAACTCCCTTGAGAATGGCTACACCTTC	CASLNSLENGYTF
TRBV19	.	TRBD1	TRBJ2-3	TGTGCCAGTACTGCCGCGACAGGGGCTGGTGATACGCAGTATTTT	CASTAATGAGDTQYF
TRBV3-1/TRBV3-2	once	.	TRBJ2-3	TGTGCCAGCAGCCTAATGGGGCAGGGGAAGGGGACAGATACGCAGTATTTT	CASSLMGQGKGTDTQYF
TRBV5-1	.	TRBD1	TRBJ2-3	TGCGCCAGCAGCTTTATCAGGGGGAAAGGGACAGATACGCAGTATTTT	CASSFIRGKGTDTQYF
TRBV5-5	.	TRBD1	TRBJ2-7	TGTGCCAGCAGCTTGTGGACAGGCTTCTACGAGCAGTACTTC	CASSLWTGFYEQYF
TRBV5-6	.	.	TRBJ1-4	TGTGCCAGCAGCGCTCTCGGGGAAAATGAAAAACTGTTTTTT	CASSALGENEKLFF
TRBV29-1	.	.	TRBJ2-1	TGCAGCGTTTCCCTAGAAGACAGGCTTGGTGAGCAGTTCTTC	CSVSLEDRLGEQFF
TRBV24-1	.	TRBD1	TRBJ1-6	TGTGCCACCAGTCGCGGGACAGCTAATTCACCCCTCCACTTT	CATSRGTANSPLHF
TRBV28	.	TRBD2	TRBJ2-3	TGTGCCAGCAGCCCGGCCCCGGGCGTGGCGGGGGAGTCCACAGATACGCAGTATTTT	CASSPAPGVAGESTDTQYF
TRBV2	.	TRBD1	TRBJ1-3	TGTGCCAGCAGGCCCCACCTCGGACAGGGGAACTCTGGAAACACCATATATTTT	CASRPHLGQGNSGNTIYF
TRBV7-9	.	TRBD1	TRBJ1-2	TGTGCCAGCAGCATAACAGGGGATGGCTACACCTTC	CASSITGDGYTF
TRBV11-2	.	.	TRBJ2-1	TGTGCCAGCAGCTTAGAAGCGCTCCAGTACAATGAGCAGTTCTTC	CASSLEALQYNEQFF
TRBV7-2	.	TRBD1	TRBJ2-1	TGTGCCAGCAGCTTCGGACAGGGCCCCAACAATGAGCAGTTCTTC	CASSFGQGPNNEQFF
TRBV4-2	.	.	TRBJ1-5	TGTGCCAGCAGCCCAGGTGAAGGTGGGAATCAGCCCCAGCATTTT	CASSPGEGGNQPQHF
TRBV3-1/TRBV3-2	.	TRBD1	TRBJ1-1	TGTGCCAGCAGCCAGATGAGGACAGGGGCTACTGAAGCTTTCTTT	CASSQMRTGATEAFF
TRBV19	.	TRBD2	TRBJ2-5	TGTGCCAGTAGTATATGGGAGGGAGAGACCCAGTACTTC	CASSIWEGETQYF
TRBV10-1	.	.	TRBJ2-7	TGCGCCAGCAGTGCTCGAGGCAGGGGCTCAACCATCTACGAGCAGTACTTC	CASSARGRGSTIYEQYF
TRBV24-1	.	.	TRBJ2-2	TGTGCCACCAGCCCCTCAGGGACACTAAACACCGGGGAGCTGTTTTTT	CATSPSGTLNTGELFF
TRBV15	.	.	TRBJ2-2	TGTGCCACCAGCAGCCTGACAAACACCGGGGAGCTGTTTTTT	CATSSLTNTGELFF
TRBV7-9	.	TRBD1	TRBJ1-5	TGTGCCAGCAGCTTGGGGACAGTTCACGATCAGCCCCAGCATTTT	CASSLGTVHDQPQHF
TRBV28	.	TRBD1	TRBJ1-2	TGTGCCAGCAGTTTGGGACAGGGCTATGGCTACACCTTC	CASSLGQGYGYTF
TRBV2	few	TRBD1	TRBJ2-7	TGTGCCACAACCAGGGACAGGGGATCCTACGAGCAGTACTTC	CATTRDRGSYEQYF
TRBV19	.	.	TRBJ2-4	TGTGCCAGTAGTATAGATCTCAGGTGGAGGCGGGGGCTAGCCAAAAACATTCAGTACTTC	CASSIDLRWRRGLAKNIQYF